The entry below gives a single TCR beta chain sequence along with its context. Only one count was recorded for this clone. Which antigen it targets is not known. No qualities accompany the bases; no much larger clone lies one base away. Donors formed part of the validation cohort, which comprised about 130 subjects and was distinct from the first cohort of roughly 600 subjects. Libraries were constructed by the immunoSEQ multiplex PCR assay. As for the authors' bioinformatics: To diagnose cytomegalovirus status from the catalog of TCR beta chain sequences, a statistical classification framework was built. Imported from immuneACCESS, the table was reduced by TCRdb to in-frame sequences with V and J called. These copies leave out some clones; in studies compared against another copy, an unresolved V gene accounts for under half, and the cause of the remainder is not known. D and trimming come from the DNA, and the V and J calls and clone size come from that table. This sample gives 300,000 to 450,000 clones in total; more than 80% of them show up just once. The top ten constitute over 0.75% of the sample.

This sample is drawn from a study of cytomegalovirus exposure and HLA in healthy donors (dated by TCRdb to between 2016 and 2019). Some background on the complete study: A later analysis indicated that the 120 or so validation repertoires were generated on the platform also employed for the 650 to 850 repertoires of the first cohort. The study aimed to test whether signatures of past pathogen exposure could be identified by cataloging public T cell receptors. Along with the approximately 650-subject first cohort, a separate validation cohort of roughly 110 different subjects was used. The study combined high-throughput TCR immunosequencing, statistical association of individual TCRs with disease status, and machine learning to predict cytomegalovirus infection status. General conclusions and limits of the study: In both the original and validation cohorts, the classifier was reported to diagnose cytomegalovirus status with high specificity and sensitivity. A total of 150 to 200 TCR beta chains were listed by the study as associated with cytomegalovirus. A few of the identified cytomegalovirus-associated TCR beta chains were confirmed in vitro to be specific for cytomegalovirus antigens. Most TCR sequences were seen in very few donors, while some public TCRs were found in many individuals. A later analysis found that TCRs clustered in the first cohort also tended to co-occur in the 120 validation repertoires, with about 94% of cluster scores above 0. A later analysis lacked HLA typing for the validation cohort, so it scored co-occurrence in that cohort across all 120 or so repertoires. It was suggested by the authors that the approach could potentially be generalized to other disease states and immunological phenotypes.

The germline V gene encodes CDR1 LNHDA and CDR2 SQIVND (reference sequence). There are 15 amino acids in the CDR3, from cysteine to phenylalanine inclusive. Left in the record is the CDR3 DNA by itself, 45 bases read in frame from the first base. V lost 1 base and J lost 7 bases, and the count of bases not matched to a germline gene is 6. The sample comprised PBMCs. The receptor was derived from a woman younger than 30 in good health and CMV-seronegative. The chain couples TRBV19 to TRBJ1-1, with TRBD1 matching 10 junction bases. The CDR3 protein sequence reads: CASSIAGQGGSEAFF. Read as DNA, the sequence is TGTGCCAGTAGTATAGCCGGACAGGGGGGAAGTGAAGCTTTCTTT.